One and the same sample provided the 3 T cell receptor beta chains below, sequenced in a study of CD8 T cells in ankylosing spondylitis. TCRdb passed the 5' RACE reads through MiXCR, listing each CDR3 protein once. Of 240,000 or so distinct CDR3 sequences in the sample, less than 10% are singletons; the top ten hold nearly 7%. The sequenced sample consisted of blood, either unsorted or a sorted T cell fraction (not recorded which). Receptor source: a male donor with ankylosing spondylitis or in good health (not recorded which).

This clonotype was recorded many times. Compared with germline, one end of the junction differs, possibly owing to a read error. In DNA, the CDR3 is TGTAGTGCCCTCTTACCCCCGGGCCTAAAAGGGAATGAGCAGTTCTTC. Translating it yields CSALLPPGLKGNEQFF. This chain connects TRBV20-1 to TRBJ2-1; unclear D gene. CDR3 length: 16 amino acids. Germline V gene lookup returns CDR1 DFQATT and CDR2 SNEGSKA (reference sequence).

About this clonotype: Since a much larger clone is just one base distant, this may be a read error. Without the conserved terminal phenylalanine or tryptophan, this CDR3 likely stems from a read error. The chain couples TRBV6-2 or TRBV6-3 to TRBJ1-2; 10 bases agree with TRBD1. V gave up 6 bases and J gave up 7 bases; unmatched junction bases: 23. This CDR3 has 19 residues. Per germline, CDR1 MNHEY and CDR2 SVGEGT. CDR3 sequence reads: CASRTPRSRDRGHLAGYTS. The CDR3, as DNA: TGTGCCAGCAGGACCCCTCGGAGCCGGGACAGGGGCCATTTGGCTGGCTACACCTCC.

The V call is TRBV5-1, the J call TRBJ1-1; TRBD1 matches 7 bases. The V gene end was trimmed by 1 base and the J gene end by 2 bases; junction bases not matched to a gene: 5. The germline gives CDR1 SGHRS, CDR2 YFSETQ. CDR3 length: 15 amino acids. The CDR3 DNA follows: TGCGCCAGCAGCTTGAGACAGGGAGGTAACACTGAAGCTTTCTTT. Residues: CASSLRQGGNTEAFF.